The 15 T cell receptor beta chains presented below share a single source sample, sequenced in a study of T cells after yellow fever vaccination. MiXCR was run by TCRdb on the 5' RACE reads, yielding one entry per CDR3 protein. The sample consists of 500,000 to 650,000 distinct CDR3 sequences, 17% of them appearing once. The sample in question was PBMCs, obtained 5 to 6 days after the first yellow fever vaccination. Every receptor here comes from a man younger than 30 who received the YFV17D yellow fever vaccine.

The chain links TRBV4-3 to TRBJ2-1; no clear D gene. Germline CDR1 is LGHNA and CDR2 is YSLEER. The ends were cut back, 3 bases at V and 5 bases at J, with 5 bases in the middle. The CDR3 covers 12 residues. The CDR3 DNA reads TGCGCCAGCAGCCAGGAAAACAATGAGCAGTTCTTC. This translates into CASSQENNEQFF.

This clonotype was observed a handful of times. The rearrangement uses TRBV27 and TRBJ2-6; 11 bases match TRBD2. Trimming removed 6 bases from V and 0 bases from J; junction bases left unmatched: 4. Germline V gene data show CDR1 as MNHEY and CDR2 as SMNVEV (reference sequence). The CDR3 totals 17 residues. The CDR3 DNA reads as TGTGCCAGCAGACTAGCGGGGGCCTTCTCTGGGGCCAACGTCCTGACTTTC. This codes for CASRLAGAFSGANVLTF.

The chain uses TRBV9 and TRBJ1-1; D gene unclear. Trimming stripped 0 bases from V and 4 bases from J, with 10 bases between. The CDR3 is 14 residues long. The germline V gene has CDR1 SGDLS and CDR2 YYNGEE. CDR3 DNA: TGTGCCAGCAGCGTAGATAGTAGAGGCACTGAAGCTTTCTTT. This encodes CASSVDSRGTEAFF.

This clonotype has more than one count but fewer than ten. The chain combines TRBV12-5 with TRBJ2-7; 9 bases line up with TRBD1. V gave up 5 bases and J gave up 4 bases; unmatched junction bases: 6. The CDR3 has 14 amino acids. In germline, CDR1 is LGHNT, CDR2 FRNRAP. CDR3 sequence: CASGLTDRGYEQYF. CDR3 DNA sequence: TGTGCTAGTGGTCTCACGGACAGGGGATACGAGCAGTACTTC.

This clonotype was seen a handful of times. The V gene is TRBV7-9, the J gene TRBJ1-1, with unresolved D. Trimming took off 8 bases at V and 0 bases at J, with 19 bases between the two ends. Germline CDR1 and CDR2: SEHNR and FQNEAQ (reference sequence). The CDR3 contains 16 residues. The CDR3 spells CASAAGHSFMNTEAFF. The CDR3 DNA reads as TGTGCCAGCGCCGCTGGGCACAGCTTCATGAACACTGAAGCTTTCTTT.

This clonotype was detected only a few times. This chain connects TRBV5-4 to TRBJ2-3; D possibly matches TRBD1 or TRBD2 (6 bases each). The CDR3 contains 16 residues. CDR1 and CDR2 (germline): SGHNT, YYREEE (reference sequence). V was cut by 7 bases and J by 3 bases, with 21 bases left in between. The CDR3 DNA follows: TGTGCCAGCGGACGGAGGGGGGCCGGTGTGACAGATACGCAGTATTTT. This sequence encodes CASGRRGAGVTDTQYF.

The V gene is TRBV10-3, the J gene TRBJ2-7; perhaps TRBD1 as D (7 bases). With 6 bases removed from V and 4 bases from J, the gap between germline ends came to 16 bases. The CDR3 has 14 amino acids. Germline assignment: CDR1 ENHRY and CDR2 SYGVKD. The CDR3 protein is CAISAGQSNYEQYF. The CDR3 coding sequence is TGTGCCATCAGCGCGGGACAGTCAAATTACGAGCAGTACTTC.

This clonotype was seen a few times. In DNA form, the CDR3 reads TGTGCCAGCAGCTTCTGGACAGGGGATGAAGCTTTCTTT. Translated: CASSFWTGDEAFF. V and J are TRBV7-9 and TRBJ1-1, with 9 bases matching TRBD1. V shed 3 bases and J 7 bases; nucleotides not matched to a gene: 3. CDR3 length: 13 residues. Germline V lookup: CDR1 SEHNR, CDR2 FQNEAQ (reference sequence).

The CDR3 DNA follows: TGCGCCAGCAGCGTCGGGACAGGGAGCTCCTACGAGCAGTACGTC. Translation: CASSVGTGSSYEQYV. This chain joins TRBV10-2 and TRBJ2-7; TRBD1 matches 9 bases. J was trimmed by 0 bases and V by 6 bases; bases with no gene match: 6. The CDR3 runs to 15 residues. Germline CDR1 and CDR2: WSHSY and SAAADI.

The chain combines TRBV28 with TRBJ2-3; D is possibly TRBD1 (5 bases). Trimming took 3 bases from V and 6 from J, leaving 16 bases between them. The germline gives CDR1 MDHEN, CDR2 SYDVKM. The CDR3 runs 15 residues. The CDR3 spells CASSFGAGPIDTQYF. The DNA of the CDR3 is TGTGCCAGCAGTTTTGGGGCAGGGCCGATCGATACGCAGTATTTT.

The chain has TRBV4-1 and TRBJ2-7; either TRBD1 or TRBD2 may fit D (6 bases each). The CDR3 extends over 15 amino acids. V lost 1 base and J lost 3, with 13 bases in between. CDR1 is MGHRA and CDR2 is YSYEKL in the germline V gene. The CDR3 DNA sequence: TGCGCCAGCAGCCAAGTCGACGGGGGCCGCTACGAGCAGTACGTC. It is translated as CASSQVDGGRYEQYV.

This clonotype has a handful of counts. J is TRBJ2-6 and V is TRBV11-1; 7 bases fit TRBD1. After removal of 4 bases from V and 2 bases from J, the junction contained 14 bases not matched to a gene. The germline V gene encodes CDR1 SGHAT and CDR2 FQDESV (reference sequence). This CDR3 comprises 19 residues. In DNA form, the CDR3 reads TGTGCCAGCAGCTCCACCTTCGTTATAGACAGGGCTGGGGCCAACGTCCTGACTTTC. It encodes CASSSTFVIDRAGANVLTF. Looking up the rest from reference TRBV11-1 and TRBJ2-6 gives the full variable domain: EAEVAQSPRYKITEKSQAVAFWCDPISGHATLYWYRQILGQGPELLVQFQDESVVDDSQLPKDRFSAERLKGVDSTLKIQPAELGDSAMYLCASSSTFVIDRAGANVLTFGAGSRLTVL.

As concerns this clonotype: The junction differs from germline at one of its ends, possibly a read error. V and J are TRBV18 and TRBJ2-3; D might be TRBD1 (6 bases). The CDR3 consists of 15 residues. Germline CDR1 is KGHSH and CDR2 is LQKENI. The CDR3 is CASSSQGQGTDAQYF. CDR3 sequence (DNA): TGTGCCAGCTCATCACAGGGTCAAGGCACAGATGCGCAGTATTTT. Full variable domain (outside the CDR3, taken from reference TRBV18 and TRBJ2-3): NAGVMQNPRHLVRRRGQEARLRCSPMKGHSHVYWYRQLPEEGLKFMVYLQKENIIDESGMPKERFSAEFPKEGPSILRIQQVVRGDSAAYFCASSSQGQGTDAQYFGPGTRLTVL.

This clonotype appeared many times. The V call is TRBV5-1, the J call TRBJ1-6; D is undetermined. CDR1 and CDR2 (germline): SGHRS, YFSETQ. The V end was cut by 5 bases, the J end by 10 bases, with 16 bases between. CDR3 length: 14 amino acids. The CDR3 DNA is TGCGCCAGCAGGGCCGAAGGTTATGGATCACCCCTCCACTTT. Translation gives CASRAEGYGSPLHF.

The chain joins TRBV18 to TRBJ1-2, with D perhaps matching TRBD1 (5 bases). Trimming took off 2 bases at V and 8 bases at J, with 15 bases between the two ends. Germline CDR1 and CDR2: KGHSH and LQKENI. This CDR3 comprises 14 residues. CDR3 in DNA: TGTGCCAGCTCACCAGTATGGGGCGAAGAAGGCTACACCTTC. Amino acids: CASSPVWGEEGYTF.